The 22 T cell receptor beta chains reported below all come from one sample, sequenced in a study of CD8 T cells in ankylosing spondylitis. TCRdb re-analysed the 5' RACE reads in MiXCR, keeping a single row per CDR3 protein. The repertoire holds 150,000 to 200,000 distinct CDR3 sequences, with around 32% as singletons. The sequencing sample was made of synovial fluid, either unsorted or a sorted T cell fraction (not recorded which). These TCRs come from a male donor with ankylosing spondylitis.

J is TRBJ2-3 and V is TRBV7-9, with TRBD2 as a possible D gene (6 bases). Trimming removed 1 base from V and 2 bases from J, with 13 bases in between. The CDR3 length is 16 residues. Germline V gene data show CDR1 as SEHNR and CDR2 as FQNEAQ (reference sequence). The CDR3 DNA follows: TGTGCCAGCAGCTTAGAACGACGGGGGAACACAGATACGCAGTATTTT. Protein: CASSLERRGNTDTQYF.

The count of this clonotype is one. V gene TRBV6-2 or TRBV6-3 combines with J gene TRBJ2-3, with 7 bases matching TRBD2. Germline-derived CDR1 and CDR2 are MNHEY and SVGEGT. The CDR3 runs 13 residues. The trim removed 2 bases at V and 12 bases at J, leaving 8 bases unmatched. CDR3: CASSYRRERTQYF. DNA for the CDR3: TGTGCCAGCAGTTACAGGCGGGAGCGGACCCAGTATTTT.

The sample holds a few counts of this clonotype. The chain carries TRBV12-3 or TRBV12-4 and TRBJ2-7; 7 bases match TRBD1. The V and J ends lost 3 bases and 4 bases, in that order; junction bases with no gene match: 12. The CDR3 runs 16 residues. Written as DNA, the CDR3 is TGTGCCAGCAGTTTTCTAGGGACAGAGGGGTGGTACGAGCAGTACTTC. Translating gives CASSFLGTEGWYEQYF.

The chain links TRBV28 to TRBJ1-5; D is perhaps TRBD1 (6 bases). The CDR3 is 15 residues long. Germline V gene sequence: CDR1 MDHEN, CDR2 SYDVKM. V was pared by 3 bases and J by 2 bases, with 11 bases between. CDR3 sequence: CASSLVPGGNQPQHF. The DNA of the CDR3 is TGTGCCAGCAGTTTGGTCCCAGGGGGCAATCAGCCCCAGCATTTT.

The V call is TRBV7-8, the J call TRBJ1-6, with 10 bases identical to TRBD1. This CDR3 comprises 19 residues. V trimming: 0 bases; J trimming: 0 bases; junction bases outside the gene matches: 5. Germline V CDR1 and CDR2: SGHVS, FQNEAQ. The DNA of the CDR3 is TGTGCCAGCAGCTTAGCATTGACAGGGGGCTTCTCCTATAATTCACCCCTCCACTTT. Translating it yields CASSLALTGGFSYNSPLHF.

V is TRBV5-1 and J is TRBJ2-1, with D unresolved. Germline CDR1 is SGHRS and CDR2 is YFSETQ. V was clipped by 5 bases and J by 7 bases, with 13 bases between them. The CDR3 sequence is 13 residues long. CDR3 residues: CASRDLPRNEQFF. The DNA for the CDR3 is TGCGCCAGCAGGGACCTTCCCAGAAATGAGCAGTTCTTC.

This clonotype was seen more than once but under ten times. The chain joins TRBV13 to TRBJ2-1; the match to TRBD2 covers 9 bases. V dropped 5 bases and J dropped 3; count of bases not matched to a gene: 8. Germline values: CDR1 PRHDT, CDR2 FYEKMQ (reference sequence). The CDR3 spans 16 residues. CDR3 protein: CASSPRTSANYNEQFF. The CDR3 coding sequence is TGTGCCAGCAGCCCCCGGACTAGCGCCAACTACAATGAGCAGTTCTTC. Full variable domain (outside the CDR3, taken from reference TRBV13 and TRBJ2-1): AAGVIQSPRHLIKEKRETATLKCYPIPRHDTVYWYQQGPGQDPQFLISFYEKMQSDKGSIPDRFSAQQFSDYHSELNMSSLELGDSALYFCASSPRTSANYNEQFFGPGTRLTVL.

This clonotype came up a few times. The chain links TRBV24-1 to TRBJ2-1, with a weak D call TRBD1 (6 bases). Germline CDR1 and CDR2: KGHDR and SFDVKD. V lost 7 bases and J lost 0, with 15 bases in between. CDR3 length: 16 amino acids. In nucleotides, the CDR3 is TGTGCCACCAGACGACCACAGGGACCCTCCTACAATGAGCAGTTCTTC. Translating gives CATRRPQGPSYNEQFF.

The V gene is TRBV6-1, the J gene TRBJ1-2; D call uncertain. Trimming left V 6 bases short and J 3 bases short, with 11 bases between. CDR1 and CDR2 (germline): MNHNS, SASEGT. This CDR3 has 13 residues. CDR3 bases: TGTGCCAGCAGCTCGGGAACCTACTATGGCTACACCTTC. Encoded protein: CASSSGTYYGYTF.

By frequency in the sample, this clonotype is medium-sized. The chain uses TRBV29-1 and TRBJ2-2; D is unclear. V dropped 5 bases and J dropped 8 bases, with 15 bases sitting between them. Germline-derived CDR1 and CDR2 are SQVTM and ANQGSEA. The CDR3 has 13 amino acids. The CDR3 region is CSVMKPVLGELFF. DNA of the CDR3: TGCAGCGTTATGAAACCCGTCCTTGGGGAGCTGTTTTTT.

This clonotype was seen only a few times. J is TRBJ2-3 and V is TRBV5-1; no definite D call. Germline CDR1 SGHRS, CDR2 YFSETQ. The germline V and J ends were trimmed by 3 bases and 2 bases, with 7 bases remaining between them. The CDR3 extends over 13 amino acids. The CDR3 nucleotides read TGCGCCAGCAGCTCCTTCCTCACAGATACGCAGTATTTT. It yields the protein CASSSFLTDTQYF.

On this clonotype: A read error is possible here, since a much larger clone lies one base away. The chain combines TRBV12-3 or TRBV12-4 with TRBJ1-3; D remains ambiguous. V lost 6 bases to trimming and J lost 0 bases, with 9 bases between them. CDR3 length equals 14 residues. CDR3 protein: CASRPGRSGNTIYF. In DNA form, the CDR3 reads TGTGCCAGCAGACCCGGGCGCTCTGGAAACACCATATATTTT.

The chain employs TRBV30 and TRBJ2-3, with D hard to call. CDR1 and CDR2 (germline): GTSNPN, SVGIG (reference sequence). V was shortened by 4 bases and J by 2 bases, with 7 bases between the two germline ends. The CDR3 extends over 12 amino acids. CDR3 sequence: CAWTQNTDTQYF. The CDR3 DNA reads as TGTGCCTGGACCCAAAACACAGATACGCAGTATTTT.

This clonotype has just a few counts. For the CDR3, the DNA is TGTGCCAGCAGTCCAGGGGACAGGGGGGACACTGAAGCTTTCTTT. Translated: CASSPGDRGDTEAFF. The V and J genes are TRBV28 and TRBJ1-1; 11 bases fit TRBD1. The germline V gene encodes CDR1 MDHEN and CDR2 SYDVKM. The length of the CDR3 is 15 residues. Trimming at V came to 5 bases and at J to 3 bases, leaving 5 bases not matched to a gene. The full variable domain, in which reference TRBV28 and TRBJ1-1 provide the parts outside the CDR3, is DVKVTQSSRYLVKRTGEKVFLECVQDMDHENMFWYRQDPGLGLRLIYFSYDVKMKEKGDIPEGYSVSREKKERFSLILESASTNQTSMYLCASSPGDRGDTEAFFGQGTRLTVV.

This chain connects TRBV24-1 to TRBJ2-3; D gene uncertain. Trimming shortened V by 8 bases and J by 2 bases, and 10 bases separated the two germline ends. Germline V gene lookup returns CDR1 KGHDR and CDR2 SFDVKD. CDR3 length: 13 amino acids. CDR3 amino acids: CATMKGHTDTQYF. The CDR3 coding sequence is TGTGCCACCATGAAGGGCCACACAGATACGCAGTATTTT.

The chain's CDR3 is CASSPGLAVTDTQYF. The CDR3 nucleotides read TGTGCCAGCAGCCCGGGACTAGCGGTGACAGATACGCAGTATTTT. The chain couples TRBV11-3 to TRBJ2-3; 11 bases are a match to TRBD2. With V trimmed by 5 bases and J by 3 bases, 4 bases remained unmatched. The CDR3 is 15 amino acids. Germline CDR1 and CDR2: SGHNT and YENEEA. The whole variable domain, remainder taken from reference TRBV11-3 and TRBJ2-3, is EAGVVQSPRYKIIEKKQPVAFWCNPISGHNTLYWYLQNLGQGPELLIRYENEEAVDDSQLPKDRFSAERLKGVDSTLKIQPAELGDSAVYLCASSPGLAVTDTQYFGPGTRLTVL.

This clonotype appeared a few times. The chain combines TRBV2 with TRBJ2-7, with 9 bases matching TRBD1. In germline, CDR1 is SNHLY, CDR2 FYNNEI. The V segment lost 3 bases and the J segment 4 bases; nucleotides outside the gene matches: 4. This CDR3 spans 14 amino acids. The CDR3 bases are TGTGCCAGCAGTGATGAGGGACAGGGTTACGAGCAGTACTTC. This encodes CASSDEGQGYEQYF.

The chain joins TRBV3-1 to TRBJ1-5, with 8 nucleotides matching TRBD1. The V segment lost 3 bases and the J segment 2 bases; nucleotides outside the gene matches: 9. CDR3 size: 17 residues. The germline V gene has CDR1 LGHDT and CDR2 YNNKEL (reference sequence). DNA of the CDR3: TGTGCCAGCAGCCAGGATCAGACAGGGGCGCGCAATCAGCCCCAGCATTTT. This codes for CASSQDQTGARNQPQHF. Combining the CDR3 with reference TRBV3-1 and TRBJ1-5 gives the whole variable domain DTAVSQTPKYLVTQMGNDKSIKCEQNLGHDTMYWYKQDSKKFLKIMFSYNNKELIINETVPNRFSPKSPDKAHLNLHINSLELGDSAVYFCASSQDQTGARNQPQHFGDGTRLSIL.

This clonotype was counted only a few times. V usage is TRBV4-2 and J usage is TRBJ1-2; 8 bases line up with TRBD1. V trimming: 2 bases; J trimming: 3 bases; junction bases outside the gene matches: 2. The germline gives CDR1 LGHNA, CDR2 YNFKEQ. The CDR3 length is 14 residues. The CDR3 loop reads CASSQPDRDYGYTF. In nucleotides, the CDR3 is TGTGCCAGCAGCCAACCGGACAGGGACTATGGCTACACCTTC.

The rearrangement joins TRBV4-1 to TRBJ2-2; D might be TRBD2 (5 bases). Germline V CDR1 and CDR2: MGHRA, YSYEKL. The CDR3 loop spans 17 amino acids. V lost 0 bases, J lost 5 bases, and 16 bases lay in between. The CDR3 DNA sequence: TGCGCCAGCAGCCAAGAAGAACAGCGGCAAGGGACCGGGGAGCTGTTTTTT. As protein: CASSQEEQRQGTGELFF.

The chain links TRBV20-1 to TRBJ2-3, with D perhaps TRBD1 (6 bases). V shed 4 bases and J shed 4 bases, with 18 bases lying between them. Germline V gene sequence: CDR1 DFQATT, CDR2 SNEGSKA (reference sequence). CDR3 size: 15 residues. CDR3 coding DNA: TGCAGTGCTAACCCGACGGACAGACGGGCAGATACGCAGTATTTT. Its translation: CSANPTDRRADTQYF.

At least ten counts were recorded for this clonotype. Here the CDR3 reads CASSLDRTFPLYF. In nucleotides, the CDR3 is TGTGCCAGCAGCTTAGATCGAACCTTCCCGCTGTATTTT. The gene calls are TRBV11-2 and TRBJ2-3; D unresolved. Germline loops: CDR1 SGHAT, CDR2 FQNNGV. The CDR3 loop spans 13 amino acids. V dropped 0 bases and J dropped 14 bases, with 15 bases sitting between them.